This TCR beta chain was found in a study of blood T cell repertoires in COVID-19. Study processing details: Amplifying reference gene primers gave estimates of nucleated cell counts. Clones were read by immunoSEQ multiplex PCR, and TCRdb kept only the in-frame ones, dropping some. Clonal size and the V and J genes are those of that table, whereas D and trimming came from the DNA. Among around 390,000 clones listed, 85% to 90% were seen once. Participants spanned ages about 18 to 100 years and resided in about 25 US areas. Two negative PCRs, clearance, or symptom resolution characterized the recovered Cohort 3 donors. This CDR3 has 13 amino acids. Trimming removed 3 bases at V and 5 bases at J, with 11 bases between. Germline V gene lookup returns CDR1 SGHDT and CDR2 YYEEEE.

This receptor was identified in a woman aged 45-65 years who had recovered from COVID-19. Sequenced: PBMCs or T cells enriched from blood (not recorded which). J is TRBJ2-5 and V is TRBV5-6, with TRBD1 as a possible D gene (5 bases). Here the CDR3 reads CASSWTPEETQYF. CDR3 sequence (DNA): TGTGCCAGCAGCTGGACACCCGAGGAGACCCAGTACTTC.